This T cell receptor beta chain was observed in a study of cytomegalovirus exposure and HLA in healthy donors. General study findings and limits: It was likely that a cluster of highly shared sequence variants was a sequencing artifact. TCR beta chains associated with HLA were, in a later analysis, more clonally expanded than equally common others.

This CDR3 region has 15 residues. Per germline, CDR1 SGHVS and CDR2 FNYEAQ. The V end lost 3 bases, the J end lost 5 bases, and 13 bases lay between the germline ends. This clone has only a few counts. Its antigen is not known. Use of 60 Vbeta and 13 Jbeta primers characterized the PCR. The protocol was immunoSEQ multiplex PCR, while the TCRdb copy is restricted to in-frame clones and leaves out a portion. The table lists about 160,000 clones, roughly 80% of them singletons. Sequencing input: PBMCs. This sequence joins TRBV7-6 and TRBJ2-2, with D tentatively TRBD1 (6 bases). The clonotype was recovered from a female donor in good health and CMV-seronegative. The CDR3 is CASSFVTGNTGELFF. The CDR3 region has the DNA TGTGCCAGCAGCTTCGTAACAGGGAATACCGGGGAGCTGTTTTTT.